This record concerns one TCR beta chain sequence. The data belong to a study of T cell changes during pregnancy in multiple sclerosis. This CDR3 spans 15 amino acids. V was shortened by 1 base and J by 5 bases, with 13 bases between the two germline ends. Per the germline V gene, CDR1 is SGHTS and CDR2 is YDEGEE. TCRdb's copy holds only in-frame clones and misses some; the assay was immunoSEQ multiplex PCR. The profile shows fewer than 80,000 clones, 85% to 95% of them singletons. V usage is TRBV5-8 and J usage is TRBJ1-5; D possibly corresponds to TRBD1 (5 bases). This receptor was identified in a female donor in good health, enrolled as a control in a pregnancy study. The source was peripheral blood, collected in the third trimester of pregnancy. CDR3 DNA sequence: TGTGCCAGCAGCTTGTGGGGTTTAGGGGATCAGCCCCAGCATTTT. Encoded protein: CASSLWGLGDQPQHF.